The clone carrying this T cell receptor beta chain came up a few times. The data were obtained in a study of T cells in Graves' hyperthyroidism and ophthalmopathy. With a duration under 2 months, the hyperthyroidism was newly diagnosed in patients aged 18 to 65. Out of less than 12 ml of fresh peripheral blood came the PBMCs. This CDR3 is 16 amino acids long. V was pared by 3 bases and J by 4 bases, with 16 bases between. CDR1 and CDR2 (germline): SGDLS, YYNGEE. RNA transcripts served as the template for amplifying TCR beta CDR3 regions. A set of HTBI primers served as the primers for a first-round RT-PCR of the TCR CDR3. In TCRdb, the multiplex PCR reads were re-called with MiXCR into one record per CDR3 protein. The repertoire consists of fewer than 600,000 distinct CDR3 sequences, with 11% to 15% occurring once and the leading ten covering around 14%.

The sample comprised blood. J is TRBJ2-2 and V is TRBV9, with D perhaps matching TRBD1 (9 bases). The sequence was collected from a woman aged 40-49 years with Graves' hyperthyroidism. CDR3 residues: CASSARGGQGTGELFF. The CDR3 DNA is TGTGCCAGCAGCGCCCGGGGGGGACAGGGCACCGGGGAGCTGTTTTTT. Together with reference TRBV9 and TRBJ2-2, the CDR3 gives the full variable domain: DSGVTQTPKHLITATGQRVTLRCSPRSGDLSVYWYQQSLDQGLQFLIQYYNGEERAKGNILERFSAQQFPDLHSELNLSSLELGDSALYFCASSARGGQGTGELFFGEGSRLTVL.